This paragraph covers one T cell receptor (beta chain) sequence. The CDR3 runs 16 residues. V shed 4 bases and J 0 bases; nucleotides not matched to a gene: 4. The germline V gene has CDR1 SGHKS and CDR2 YYEKEE (reference sequence). Recruits, aged roughly 18 to 89 years, lived in 20 to 30 US areas. Participants reported their clinical history, and cohort assignment relied on those reports. Recovered participants had two consecutive negative NP/OP PCR tests, healthcare professional clearance, or symptom resolution. This table comes from immunoSEQ multiplex PCR, and its TCRdb copy is limited to in-frame clones, with some not included. The sample yields a few hundred thousand clones, about 80% seen once. This specimen comes from a study of blood T cell repertoires in COVID-19. The wider study: PBMCs, B-cell-depleted T cells, or T cells provided the cDNA or gDNA that made up the material.

Specimen: PBMCs or T cells enriched from blood (not recorded which). The chain combines TRBV5-5 with TRBJ2-7; 13 nucleotides match TRBD2. This receptor was identified in a man in his forties who had recovered from COVID-19. CDR3 in amino acids: CASSLWTSGSSYEQYF. The CDR3 region has the DNA TGTGCCAGCAGCCTCTGGACTAGCGGGAGCTCCTACGAGCAGTACTTC. Filled out from reference TRBV5-5 and TRBJ2-7, the complete variable domain reads DAGVTQSPTHLIKTRGQQVTLRCSPISGHKSVSWYQQVLGQGPQFIFQYYEKEERGRGNFPDRFSARQFPNYSSELNVNALLLGDSALYLCASSLWTSGSSYEQYFGPGTRLTVT.